This T cell receptor (beta chain) came from a study of chronic HIV infection and antiretroviral therapy (dated by TCRdb to between 2014 and 2017). V gives up 0 bases and J gives up 0 bases, and the segment between their germline ends measures 11 bases. Reading the germline V gene (reference sequence) gives CDR1 DFQATT and CDR2 SNEGSKA. The CDR3 covers 15 residues, taking in both the cysteine and the phenylalanine. Just the 45-base CDR3 DNA is kept, in frame starting at base 1. Libraries were constructed by 5' RACE. Sequenced using an Illumina MiSeq. TCRdb ran its own pipeline on the public reads, namely fastp trimming at Q25 and MiXCR clone calling, and kept in-frame beta chains. Identical CDR3 proteins give one entry, which carries the most common genes and DNA. The sample table lists 45,000 to 55,000 distinct CDR3 sequences, approximately 20% of them with a count of one. Approximately 3% of the sample is taken by the ten largest.

This clonotype was counted only a few times. Its antigen has not been determined. Per-base qualities were not stored, and no clone one base away is much larger. Sequenced: peripheral blood. The chain is encoded by TRBV20-1 joined to TRBJ1-1, and TRBD1 may be the D gene, going by 6 matching bases. This clonotype was sampled from an adult who had HIV and had not received antiretroviral therapy, or was an uninfected healthy control (not recorded which). The CDR3 in this case is CSARDRGLMNTEAFF. The nucleotides are TGCAGTGCTAGAGACAGGGGTCTCATGAACACTGAAGCTTTCTTT.